This T cell receptor beta chain was sequenced in a study of shared clonotypes between healthy human individuals (dated by TCRdb to 2019 to 2021). Background on the whole study: The cohort included a few men and a couple of women between 18 and 49 years of age. To estimate repertoire size and how much clonotypes are shared between individuals, the study performed deep sequencing of blood TCR repertoires from about five healthy adults. To increase sequencing depth and limit assay-specific biases, different laboratories used diverse techniques to prepare libraries and sequence TCR repertoires. For each donor, CD4 naive and CD4 memory were each given three plates, CD8 naive was given two plates, and CD8 memory was given one plate. Leukapheresis yielded between about 0.94 and 10 billion PBMCs per donor. Results and caveats for the whole study, not just this receptor: Even with the large sequencing depth, rarefaction of the sorted-subset datasets indicated that sequencing was incomplete. Compared with non-shared clonotypes, the clonotypes found in all four sorted-subset donors had higher generation probabilities. Larger estimated clonotype richness was generally found for naive subsets than for memory subsets. Only blood was sampled, and tissue TCR repertoires likely differ from those in blood. Pairwise subsampling led to the expectation that sequencing depth would affect the degree of clonotype sharing among donors. Because the study included a small number of donors, the genetic and exposure-history diversity represented was limited. When four donors were compared, the shared fraction of clonotypes was around 5% for naive CD4, over 3% for naive CD8, 2% to 2.5% for memory CD4, and 0.4% for memory CD8.

Using the deep immunoSEQ assay, TCR CDR3 regions were amplified from genomic DNA by multiplex PCR. Genomic DNA extracted from each cell subset was distributed evenly over all wells of several immunoSEQ 96-well plates, and each plate served as one replicate. Each replicate PCR for sorted subsets received roughly 0.2 ug genomic DNA, equal to roughly 30,000 T cell genomes. Purified libraries were quantified with a Qubit 3.0 fluorometer, sized on a Bioanalyzer 2100, and re-quantified with the KAPA Library Quantification kit. Each immunoSEQ 96-well plate was sequenced on its own single-read 150-cycle Illumina NextSeq 550 flow cell. The paper's processing steps were these. Because only junctional sequences without quality scores were contained in the immunoSEQ output, filtering matching that applied to full-length reads could not be performed. Sequences were annotated with PyIR, a Python wrapper for IgBLAST v1.9, using IMGT germline references to assign V/J genes and CDR3. Reads were removed for weak V/J assignments (E-value above 1e-6), missing CDR3, stop codons, out-of-frame junctions, or ambiguous translated residues. V3J clonotypes were defined by identical inferred V gene, J gene, and CDR3 amino acid sequence. Percentage overlap between repertoires was calculated by dividing the number of shared unique clonotypes by the size of the smaller repertoire. Richness of each repertoire was evaluated using RTK rarefaction, the Chao1 estimator, and Recon v2.1 estimates of unobserved clonotypes. Generation probabilities for all TCRbeta clonotypes obtained by the gDNA method from a handful of donors were computed using OLGA. Entries here come from immuneACCESS through TCRdb and include only in-frame sequences with V and J called. Some clones fail to appear in such tables; in the studies checked, an unresolved V gene covers under half of the shortfall, and the cause of the remainder is unknown. The V and J calls and the clone size are those of that table, but D and trimming were determined from the DNA. The sample table shows over 2 million clones, and 80% to 95% are seen once. Of the sample, 0.37% is held by the ten largest clones.

A word on this clone: Its antigen is still unknown. It has no much larger one-base neighbor in the sample; base qualities were not kept.

The donors were healthy, HIV-negative adults who had no recently reported acute infections or vaccinations. Only Caucasian adults living in Nashville, Tennessee, USA were represented among the donors. Magnetic negative selection was used to enrich CD4+ T cells, after which naive cells were positively selected on CD45RA and the negative fraction became the memory subset. Blood was collected by leukapheresis, and PBMCs were isolated by Ficoll-Histopaque density gradient centrifugation and then cryopreserved in liquid nitrogen vapor phase. Analytical flow cytometry was used to check the purity and quantity of each magnetically sorted T cell population. From each sorted fraction, genomic DNA was isolated and quantified by UV absorbance on a Nanodrop 2000c. V is reduced by 7 bases and J by 2 bases, leaving a spacing of 11 bases between them. CDR1 SNHLY and CDR2 FYNNEI are derived from the germline V gene. Measured from the cysteine to the phenylalanine, the CDR3 is 13 residues long. Of the read, only the CDR3 DNA is kept; its 39 bases are in frame from base 1.

The V and J genes are TRBV2 and TRBJ2-5; the D segment is perhaps TRBD1 or TRBD2, each sharing 5 matched bases. This receptor was obtained from a man between 18 and 35 years old in good health. Some clones in this sample may be carry-over from other donors' samples. The source material was naive CD4+ T cells from PBMCs. Per the publication, the cell subset or site label means: CD45RA+ positively selected. CDR3 loop: CASTGTDQETQYF. The DNA is as follows: TGTGCCAGCACTGGGACGGATCAAGAGACCCAGTACTTC.